Presented here are 9 T cell receptor beta chains from one specimen sequenced in a study of radiation and T cells in renal cell carcinoma (dated by TCRdb to about 2020). Library preparation was by the immunoSEQ multiplex PCR assay. Imported from immuneACCESS, the table was reduced by TCRdb to in-frame sequences with V and J called. These copies leave out some clones; in studies compared against another copy, an unresolved V gene accounts for under half, and the cause of the remainder is not known. The sample table records fewer than 200,000 clones; less than 90% of these occur just once. The top ten clones comprise about 10% of the sample. The time point label for this specimen denotes: blood 4 weeks post-SBRT, at nephrectomy. What this sample's treatment or condition label stands for: 15 Gy SBRT to primary tumor, nephrectomy 4 weeks later. Sequenced material: blood, taken from a patient whose treatment included radiotherapy and nephrectomy. These receptors came from a woman aged 45-59 years with renal cell carcinoma.

This rearrangement joins TRBV9 to TRBJ1-1; D gene uncertain. V shed 1 base and J shed 2 bases, with 6 bases lying between them. The length of the CDR3 is 13 residues. From germline, CDR1 is SGDLS and CDR2 YYNGEE. CDR3 region: CASSVQVNTEAFF. The CDR3 coding sequence is TGTGCCAGCAGCGTACAAGTAAACACTGAAGCTTTCTTT. The full variable domain, in which reference TRBV9 and TRBJ1-1 provide the parts outside the CDR3, is DSGVTQTPKHLITATGQRVTLRCSPRSGDLSVYWYQQSLDQGLQFLIQYYNGEERAKGNILERFSAQQFPDLHSELNLSSLELGDSALYFCASSVQVNTEAFFGQGTRLTVV.

The V call is TRBV27, the J call TRBJ1-1, with D possibly being TRBD1 (5 bases). The V and J ends lost 3 bases and 1 base respectively, with 9 bases between them. This CDR3 contains 14 residues. Per the germline V gene, CDR1 is MNHEY and CDR2 is SMNVEV (reference sequence). The CDR3 spells CASSFRGENTEAFF. CDR3 sequence (DNA): TGTGCCAGCAGTTTTCGAGGGGAGAACACTGAAGCTTTCTTT.

The J gene is TRBJ1-6, the V gene TRBV19; D perhaps matches TRBD1 (6 bases). Trimming pared 1 base from V and 10 bases from J, leaving 14 bases between. CDR1 is LNHDA, CDR2 SQIVND, per germline (reference sequence). The CDR3 extends over 15 amino acids. The CDR3, as DNA: TGTGCCAGTAGTATAGCGGGGGGCCCATTGTCACCCCTCCACTTT. This gives the protein CASSIAGGPLSPLHF.

In this sample, this clone turned up a few times. The chain links TRBV2 to TRBJ2-5; maybe TRBD2 (5 bases). V was trimmed by 6 bases and J by 5 bases, leaving 10 bases between them. Germline V CDR1 and CDR2: SNHLY, FYNNEI. CDR3 length equals 12 residues. Here the CDR3 DNA reads TGTGCCAGCAGCGGGGTAGGGGAGACCCAGTACTTC. Amino acid sequence: CASSGVGETQYF. The whole variable domain, filled in from reference TRBV2 and TRBJ2-5, reads EPEVTQTPSHQVTQMGQEVILRCVPISNHLYFYWYRQILGQKVEFLVSFYNNEISEKSEIFDDQFSVERPDGSNFTLKIRSTKLEDSAMYFCASSGVGETQYFGPGTRLLVL.

V usage is TRBV5-1 and J usage is TRBJ2-2, with 8 bases lining up with TRBD2. Germline CDR1 is SGHRS and CDR2 is YFSETQ. V was clipped by 4 bases and J by 5 bases; unmatched bases: 13. This CDR3 contains 17 residues. The CDR3 DNA reads as TGCGCCAGCAGCCTGAGCGGGGGCCGAATTAATACCGGGGAGCTGTTTTTT. Protein: CASSLSGGRINTGELFF.

This chain links TRBV13 with TRBJ1-6; D is perhaps TRBD1 (6 bases). The CDR3 length is 15 residues. V was clipped by 4 bases and J by 6 bases, with 13 bases between them. Looked up from germline, CDR1 is PRHDT and CDR2 is FYEKMQ (reference sequence). CDR3 coding DNA: TGTGCCAGCAGCTCTTTTAGGGGGGGTAATTCACCCCTCCACTTT. Protein product: CASSSFRGGNSPLHF.

The chain combines TRBV19 with TRBJ2-3; TRBD2 is a possible D gene (6 bases). V dropped 5 bases and J dropped 5 bases, with 17 bases sitting between them. The CDR3 consists of 15 residues. Germline values: CDR1 LNHDA, CDR2 SQIVND (reference sequence). The DNA for the CDR3 is TGTGCCAGTAGTCCCCTCTTCGGGGGTCTAGATACGCAGTATTTT. This codes for CASSPLFGGLDTQYF. Filled out from reference TRBV19 and TRBJ2-3, the complete variable domain reads DGGITQSPKYLFRKEGQNVTLSCEQNLNHDAMYWYRQDPGQGLRLIYYSQIVNDFQKGDIAEGYSVSREKKESFPLTVTSAQKNPTAFYLCASSPLFGGLDTQYFGPGTRLTVL.

The chain links TRBV30 to TRBJ2-1; 7 bases are a match to TRBD1. V lost 2 bases, J lost 1 base, and 11 bases stayed unmatched. This CDR3 spans 17 amino acids. The germline gives CDR1 GTSNPN, CDR2 SVGIG (reference sequence). CDR3 loop: CAWSLGDRVPSYNEQFF. DNA for the CDR3: TGTGCCTGGAGTTTAGGAGACAGGGTTCCTTCCTACAATGAGCAGTTCTTC.

This sequence joins TRBV2 and TRBJ2-7; tentatively, D is TRBD1 (5 bases). V shed 6 bases and J shed 0 bases, with 18 bases lying between them. Per germline, CDR1 SNHLY and CDR2 FYNNEI. This CDR3 has 16 residues. CDR3 loop: CASSQGAVLFSYEQYF. The CDR3, as DNA: TGTGCCAGCAGCCAAGGGGCAGTTCTTTTCTCCTACGAGCAGTACTTC.